This is a list of T cell receptor beta chains from one sample in a study of spatial heterogeneity in lung cancer. TCRdb re-derived calls from the 5' RACE reads in MiXCR, one entry per CDR3 protein. This sample has about 120,000 distinct CDR3 sequences, with 9% to 15% found just once. Here the sequenced sample was PBMCs, taken at follow-up. These receptors all come from a male donor with early-stage non-small cell lung cancer. CDR3s include the opening cysteine and the closing phenylalanine or tryptophan. A D gene is named only where the DNA matches it firmly. Clone size is stated in some rows and not others, as once, few, many or a class when expanded.

cdr3_aa: CASSLSAQGGMNIQYF; cdr3_nt: TGTGCCAGCAGTTTATCCGCGCAGGGGGGTATGAACATTCAGTACTTC; d_call: NA; j_call: TRBJ2-4; clone_size: many; v_call: TRBV27; cdr3_length: 16
cdr3_aa: CSVGRVDGYTF; cdr3_nt: TGCAGCGTTGGGCGGGTGGATGGCTACACCTTC; d_call: NA; j_call: TRBJ1-2; clone_size: many; v_call: TRBV29-1; cdr3_length: 11
cdr3_aa: CASSLAQGVIGYTF; cdr3_nt: TGCGCCAGCAGCTTGGCTCAGGGGGTGATCGGCTACACCTTC; d_call: TRBD1; j_call: TRBJ1-2; clone_size: many; v_call: TRBV5-1; cdr3_length: 14
cdr3_aa: CSAREGASGADTQYF; cdr3_nt: TGCAGTGCTAGAGAGGGGGCTAGCGGGGCAGATACGCAGTATTTT; d_call: TRBD2; j_call: TRBJ2-3; clone_size: NA; v_call: TRBV20-1; cdr3_length: 15
cdr3_aa: CASSPRPDRGFYGYTF; cdr3_nt: TGTGCCAGCAGCCCCCGCCCGGACAGAGGATTCTATGGCTACACCTTC; d_call: NA; j_call: TRBJ1-2; clone_size: many; v_call: TRBV9; cdr3_length: 16
cdr3_aa: CASGGTYEQYF; cdr3_nt: TGTGCCAGCGGGGGCACTTACGAGCAGTACTTC; d_call: NA; j_call: TRBJ2-7; clone_size: NA; v_call: TRBV28; cdr3_length: 11
cdr3_aa: CASSPTRDRGNEQFF; cdr3_nt: TGTGCCAGCAGCCCGACTCGGGACAGGGGGAATGAGCAGTTCTTC; d_call: TRBD1; j_call: TRBJ2-1; clone_size: many; v_call: TRBV7-2; cdr3_length: 15
cdr3_aa: CASSYQGSYEQYF; cdr3_nt: TGTGCCAGCAGTTACCAGGGCTCCTACGAGCAGTACTTC; d_call: NA; j_call: TRBJ2-7; clone_size: few; v_call: TRBV28; cdr3_length: 13
cdr3_aa: CASSPPSARGLFF; cdr3_nt: TGTGCCAGCAGCCCCCCCTCGGCGCGTGGACTGTTTTTT; d_call: NA; j_call: TRBJ1-4; clone_size: few; v_call: TRBV3-1; cdr3_length: 13
cdr3_aa: CASSERGRSNTGELFF; cdr3_nt: TGTGCCAGCAGTGAGAGAGGGAGGTCGAACACCGGGGAGCTGTTTTTT; d_call: NA; j_call: TRBJ2-2; clone_size: few; v_call: TRBV25-1; cdr3_length: 16
cdr3_aa: CASSHSPGQSSGEQYF; cdr3_nt: TGCGCCAGCAGCCATTCTCCTGGGCAGTCCTCTGGCGAGCAGTACTTC; d_call: NA; j_call: TRBJ2-7; clone_size: few; v_call: TRBV4-1; cdr3_length: 16
cdr3_aa: CASRVQGATEAFF; cdr3_nt: TGTGCCAGCAGAGTACAGGGGGCCACTGAAGCTTTCTTT; d_call: TRBD1; j_call: TRBJ1-1; clone_size: NA; v_call: TRBV5-5; cdr3_length: 13
cdr3_aa: CASSFTLGTSGSGANVLTF; cdr3_nt: TGTGCCAGCAGCTTTACCCTCGGGACTTCGGGCTCTGGGGCCAACGTCCTGACTTTC; d_call: NA; j_call: TRBJ2-6; clone_size: many; v_call: TRBV7-8; cdr3_length: 19
cdr3_aa: CAGKLTGGRLISSDTQYF; cdr3_nt: TGTGCCGGGAAGCTAACAGGGGGCCGATTGATTTCTTCAGATACGCAGTATTTT; d_call: TRBD1; j_call: TRBJ2-3; clone_size: NA; v_call: TRBV27; cdr3_length: 18
cdr3_aa: CASSLLSGRSQETQYF; cdr3_nt: TGTGCCAGCAGCCTATTGTCGGGGAGGTCCCAAGAGACCCAGTACTTC; d_call: NA; j_call: TRBJ2-5; clone_size: many; v_call: TRBV7-2; cdr3_length: 16
cdr3_aa: CASSIAGPYGYTF; cdr3_nt: TGTGCCAGCAGTATCGCAGGGCCCTATGGCTACACCTTC; d_call: NA; j_call: TRBJ1-2; clone_size: NA; v_call: TRBV6-1; cdr3_length: 13
cdr3_aa: CASTILGDTQYF; cdr3_nt: TGTGCCAGCACCATTCTTGGGGATACGCAGTATTTT; d_call: NA; j_call: TRBJ2-3; clone_size: NA; v_call: TRBV7-9; cdr3_length: 12
cdr3_aa: CASSLAPTSGTDTQYF; cdr3_nt: TGCGCCAGCAGCTTGGCCCCAACTAGCGGCACAGATACGCAGTATTTT; d_call: TRBD2; j_call: TRBJ2-3; clone_size: many; v_call: TRBV5-1; cdr3_length: 16
cdr3_aa: CASRTGRVFGYTF; cdr3_nt: TGTGCCAGTAGGACCGGCAGGGTTTTTGGCTACACCTTC; d_call: NA; j_call: TRBJ1-2; clone_size: NA; v_call: TRBV19; cdr3_length: 13
cdr3_aa: CASSELGLPTKFF; cdr3_nt: TGTGCCAGCAGTGAATTAGGACTTCCGACTAAGTTCTTC; d_call: NA; j_call: TRBJ2-1; clone_size: NA; v_call: TRBV2; cdr3_length: 13
cdr3_aa: CASSLAQVPTGELFF; cdr3_nt: TGTGCCAGCAGCTTGGCACAGGTACCCACCGGGGAGCTGTTTTTT; d_call: NA; j_call: TRBJ2-2; clone_size: few; v_call: TRBV5-4; cdr3_length: 15
cdr3_aa: CASSYPSNRGRGETQYF; cdr3_nt: TGTGCCAGCAGCTACCCTTCGAACAGGGGGAGAGGAGAGACCCAGTACTTC; d_call: TRBD1; j_call: TRBJ2-5; clone_size: NA; v_call: TRBV6-2/TRBV6-3; cdr3_length: 17
cdr3_aa: CASSPIDRTPRLFF; cdr3_nt: TGTGCCAGCAGTCCGATCGATCGGACCCCACGTCTGTTTTTT; d_call: NA; j_call: TRBJ1-4; clone_size: few; v_call: TRBV28; cdr3_length: 14
cdr3_aa: CATREQYTDTQYF; cdr3_nt: TGTGCCACCAGGGAACAGTACACAGATACGCAGTATTTT; d_call: NA; j_call: TRBJ2-3; clone_size: many; v_call: TRBV24-1; cdr3_length: 13
cdr3_aa: CASRTGTEASPLHF; cdr3_nt: TGTGCCAGCAGAACCGGGACAGAAGCTTCACCCCTCCACTTT; d_call: TRBD1; j_call: TRBJ1-6; clone_size: few; v_call: TRBV12-3/TRBV12-4; cdr3_length: 14
cdr3_aa: CASLFRGQGRETQYF; cdr3_nt: TGTGCCAGTCTCTTCCGGGGACAGGGAAGGGAGACCCAGTACTTC; d_call: TRBD1; j_call: TRBJ2-5; clone_size: few; v_call: TRBV28; cdr3_length: 15
cdr3_aa: CSAKQGNQPQHF; cdr3_nt: TGCAGTGCTAAACAGGGCAATCAGCCCCAGCATTTT; d_call: NA; j_call: TRBJ1-5; clone_size: few; v_call: TRBV20-1; cdr3_length: 12
cdr3_aa: CSVGFGDTEAFF; cdr3_nt: TGCAGCGTTGGGTTCGGGGACACTGAAGCTTTCTTT; d_call: NA; j_call: TRBJ1-1; clone_size: many; v_call: TRBV29-1; cdr3_length: 12
cdr3_aa: CATHPGQVESGGLYF; cdr3_nt: TGTGCCACCCATCCGGGACAGGTCGAGAGCGGGGGCCTGTACTTC; d_call: NA; j_call: TRBJ2-5; clone_size: NA; v_call: TRBV24-1; cdr3_length: 15
cdr3_aa: CSARNKQGQEKLFF; cdr3_nt: TGCAGTGCTAGAAACAAGCAGGGTCAGGAAAAACTGTTTTTT; d_call: NA; j_call: TRBJ1-4; clone_size: many; v_call: TRBV20-1; cdr3_length: 14
cdr3_aa: CASSYRTSGYEQYF; cdr3_nt: TGTGCCAGCAGTTACCGGACTAGCGGCTACGAGCAGTACTTC; d_call: TRBD2; j_call: TRBJ2-7; clone_size: few; v_call: TRBV6-5; cdr3_length: 14
cdr3_aa: CASSLSGTYEQYF; cdr3_nt: TGTGCCAGCAGCCTCTCCGGAACCTACGAGCAGTACTTC; d_call: NA; j_call: TRBJ2-7; clone_size: few; v_call: TRBV7-9; cdr3_length: 13
cdr3_aa: CASSYAGGYYGYTF; cdr3_nt: TGTGCCAGCAGTTACGCAGGGGGCTACTATGGCTACACCTTC; d_call: TRBD1; j_call: TRBJ1-2; clone_size: few; v_call: TRBV6-5; cdr3_length: 14
cdr3_aa: CASSPGQGGEQYF; cdr3_nt: TGTGCCAGCAGCCCAGGACAGGGGGGCGAGCAGTACTTC; d_call: TRBD1; j_call: TRBJ2-7; clone_size: NA; v_call: TRBV7-2; cdr3_length: 13
cdr3_aa: CASRRFDRANTEAFF; cdr3_nt: TGTGCCAGCAGACGTTTCGACAGGGCCAACACTGAAGCTTTCTTT; d_call: TRBD1; j_call: TRBJ1-1; clone_size: many; v_call: TRBV6-6; cdr3_length: 15
cdr3_aa: CSVGGESARSTDTQYF; cdr3_nt: TGCAGCGTTGGCGGAGAGAGCGCGAGAAGCACAGATACGCAGTATTTT; d_call: NA; j_call: TRBJ2-3; clone_size: many; v_call: TRBV29-1; cdr3_length: 16
cdr3_aa: CSARAAVGTENTGELFF; cdr3_nt: TGCAGTGCTAGAGCAGCCGTAGGGACGGAGAACACCGGGGAGCTGTTTTTT; d_call: NA; j_call: TRBJ2-2; clone_size: many; v_call: TRBV20-1; cdr3_length: 17
cdr3_aa: CSAGDPDGTYEQYF; cdr3_nt: TGCAGTGCTGGGGACCCGGACGGAACCTACGAGCAGTACTTC; d_call: NA; j_call: TRBJ2-7; clone_size: few; v_call: TRBV20-1; cdr3_length: 14
cdr3_aa: CASSQELPGTQYF; cdr3_nt: TGCGCCAGCAGCCAAGAGTTACCTGGGACCCAGTACTTC; d_call: NA; j_call: TRBJ2-5; clone_size: many; v_call: TRBV4-1; cdr3_length: 13
cdr3_aa: CASRTAQETQYF; cdr3_nt: TGCGCCAGCAGAACCGCGCAAGAGACCCAGTACTTC; d_call: NA; j_call: TRBJ2-5; clone_size: many; v_call: TRBV5-1; cdr3_length: 12
cdr3_aa: CSGRQGSISGEQYF; cdr3_nt: TGCAGCGGACGACAGGGTTCTATCTCGGGGGAGCAGTACTTC; d_call: TRBD1; j_call: TRBJ2-7; clone_size: many; v_call: TRBV29-1; cdr3_length: 14
cdr3_aa: CASRRTGQGGPGEQYF; cdr3_nt: TGTGCCAGCAGACGGACGGGACAGGGCGGGCCAGGGGAGCAGTACTTC; d_call: TRBD1; j_call: TRBJ2-7; clone_size: few; v_call: TRBV11-2; cdr3_length: 16
cdr3_aa: CASNPVGGYGYTF; cdr3_nt: TGTGCCAGCAACCCGGTGGGCGGCTATGGCTACACCTTC; d_call: NA; j_call: TRBJ1-2; clone_size: NA; v_call: TRBV6-6; cdr3_length: 13
cdr3_aa: CASSLRGRLYGYTF; cdr3_nt: TGTGCCAGCAGTTTGCGGGGGCGCCTCTATGGCTACACCTTC; d_call: NA; j_call: TRBJ1-2; clone_size: few; v_call: TRBV28; cdr3_length: 14
cdr3_aa: CASSLEFRMNTEAFF; cdr3_nt: TGTGCCAGCAGCTTAGAGTTTCGAATGAACACTGAAGCTTTCTTT; d_call: NA; j_call: TRBJ1-1; clone_size: NA; v_call: TRBV7-2; cdr3_length: 15
cdr3_aa: CASSYPTWTEKRNTEAFF; cdr3_nt: TGTGCCAGCAGTTACCCTACTTGGACAGAAAAGCGTAACACTGAAGCTTTCTTT; d_call: NA; j_call: TRBJ1-1; clone_size: few; v_call: TRBV6-2/TRBV6-3; cdr3_length: 18
cdr3_aa: CASAPGNRGYEQYF; cdr3_nt: TGTGCCAGCGCCCCCGGGAACAGGGGGTACGAGCAGTACTTC; d_call: TRBD1; j_call: TRBJ2-7; clone_size: NA; v_call: TRBV7-9; cdr3_length: 14
cdr3_aa: CAAGRDSGVGTEAFF; cdr3_nt: TGTGCCGCCGGACGGGACTCAGGGGTAGGAACTGAAGCTTTCTTT; d_call: NA; j_call: TRBJ1-1; clone_size: NA; v_call: TRBV10-3; cdr3_length: 15
cdr3_aa: CASSLGGTQTQYF; cdr3_nt: TGTGCCAGCAGTCTGGGGGGCACGCAGACCCAGTACTTC; d_call: NA; j_call: TRBJ2-5; clone_size: few; v_call: TRBV6-5; cdr3_length: 13
cdr3_aa: CSARGRGSGATNEKLFF; cdr3_nt: TGCAGTGCTAGAGGACGCGGATCCGGTGCAACTAATGAAAAACTGTTTTTT; d_call: NA; j_call: TRBJ1-4; clone_size: few; v_call: TRBV20-1; cdr3_length: 17
cdr3_aa: CALEYRGTKGETQYF; cdr3_nt: TGTGCCCTGGAATATCGCGGGACTAAAGGAGAGACCCAGTACTTC; d_call: TRBD2; j_call: TRBJ2-5; clone_size: many; v_call: TRBV30; cdr3_length: 15
cdr3_aa: CASSFRQGGVFKNTEAFF; cdr3_nt: TGTGCCAGCAGTTTTAGACAGGGAGGAGTGTTTAAGAACACTGAAGCTTTCTTT; d_call: TRBD1; j_call: TRBJ1-1; clone_size: NA; v_call: TRBV27; cdr3_length: 18
cdr3_aa: CASSLAGTETGELFF; cdr3_nt: TGTGCCAGCAGCTTAGCGGGGACAGAGACCGGGGAGCTGTTTTTT; d_call: TRBD1; j_call: TRBJ2-2; clone_size: NA; v_call: TRBV7-2; cdr3_length: 15
cdr3_aa: CSARGQGRGEAFF; cdr3_nt: TGCAGTGCTAGAGGCCAGGGCAGGGGTGAAGCTTTCTTT; d_call: NA; j_call: TRBJ1-1; clone_size: many; v_call: TRBV20-1; cdr3_length: 13
cdr3_aa: CASSPGTVGDSPLHF; cdr3_nt: TGCGCCAGCAGTCCAGGGACAGTGGGGGATTCACCCCTCCACTTT; d_call: TRBD1; j_call: TRBJ1-6; clone_size: many; v_call: TRBV10-1; cdr3_length: 15
cdr3_aa: CASSAGQGAYNEQFF; cdr3_nt: TGTGCCAGCAGCGCGGGACAGGGAGCCTACAATGAGCAGTTCTTC; d_call: TRBD1; j_call: TRBJ2-1; clone_size: NA; v_call: TRBV5-6; cdr3_length: 15
cdr3_aa: CASSLTPYEQYF; cdr3_nt: TGTGCCAGCAGCCTAACACCCTACGAGCAGTACTTC; d_call: NA; j_call: TRBJ2-7; clone_size: few; v_call: TRBV13; cdr3_length: 12
cdr3_aa: CASLPPRGVYGSNQPQHF; cdr3_nt: TGTGCCAGCTTACCCCCTCGAGGAGTGTACGGTAGCAATCAGCCCCAGCATTTT; d_call: NA; j_call: TRBJ1-5; clone_size: NA; v_call: TRBV18; cdr3_length: 18